Listed here is a single TCR beta chain. Its antigen is as yet unknown. There are 16 residues in the CDR3. CDR1 and CDR2 (germline): SGHKS, YYEKEE (reference sequence). Trimming stripped 0 bases from V and 4 bases from J, with 16 bases between. TCRdb reprocessed the 5' RACE reads via MiXCR and lists one record per CDR3 protein. Of approximately 440,000 distinct CDR3 sequences detected, over 15% appear once; the ten largest clones hold around 8.4%. The data belong to a study of T-cell memory formation after mild COVID-19. Study results and caveats: Pre-infection memory carried some responding clones, suggesting that cross-reactive memory joined. CD4+ bias marked clones expanding day 15 to 37, unlike balanced contracting clones.

The chain employs TRBV5-5 and TRBJ1-2; D not certain. Sequencing was done on a sample of PBMCs or a T cell subset sorted from them (not recorded which). The source is an adult woman who had mild COVID-19 (a few samples of this study predate the infection). Cell type and time point are not known. The CDR3 DNA reads as TGTGCCAGCAGCTTGGTAGACCAACCTTCCATCTATGGCTACACCTTC. It yields the protein CASSLVDQPSIYGYTF.